The 25 T cell receptor beta chains given below trace back to one sample, sequenced in a study of Tregs in tolerant kidney transplant recipients. Antigens for these TCRs are unknown. Only in-frame clones appear in the TCRdb table, and some are missing; sequencing was by immunoSEQ multiplex PCR. The table records 35,000 to 50,000 clones, roughly 95% of them present only once. The sample taken for sequencing was Tregs from blood cultured with allogeneic cells. The receptors stem from a human donor in good health.

V usage is TRBV5-4 and J usage is TRBJ2-5, with 11 bases fitting TRBD2. The tail of the sequence fits TRBJ2-7 better, so the J call may be wrong. Germline V gene sequence: CDR1 SGHNT, CDR2 YYREEE (reference sequence). The CDR3 is 17 residues long. CDR3 DNA sequence: TGTGCCAGCAGCAGGGGACATACTAGCGGGAGTCGGTACGAGCAGTACTTC. Protein product: CASSRGHTSGSRYEQYF.

This clone was counted a single time. The chain employs TRBV19 and TRBJ1-2, with 9 bases that match TRBD1. V lost 1 base, J lost 5 bases, and 8 bases stayed unmatched. The CDR3 totals 16 residues. CDR1 and CDR2 (germline): LNHDA, SQIVND (reference sequence). The CDR3 loop reads CASSIGTGVTGYGYTF. The DNA for the CDR3 is TGTGCCAGTAGTATAGGGACAGGGGTGACGGGTTATGGCTACACCTTC. Variable domain in full (rest from reference TRBV19 and TRBJ1-2): DGGITQSPKYLFRKEGQNVTLSCEQNLNHDAMYWYRQDPGQGLRLIYYSQIVNDFQKGDIAEGYSVSREKKESFPLTVTSAQKNPTAFYLCASSIGTGVTGYGYTFGSGTRLTVV.

This chain links TRBV19 with TRBJ2-7; a possible D gene is TRBD1 (6 bases). V was shortened by 5 bases and J by 0 bases, with 14 bases between the two germline ends. Germline values: CDR1 LNHDA, CDR2 SQIVND (reference sequence). The CDR3 runs to 15 residues. This chain's CDR3 is CASSVGMTGSYEQYF. As DNA, the CDR3 is TGTGCCAGTAGTGTAGGTATGACAGGCTCCTACGAGCAGTACTTC.

The chain is built from TRBV5-1 and TRBJ2-7; no clear D gene. The V and J ends lost 1 base and 0 bases respectively, with 11 bases between them. CDR3 length: 15 residues. Germline V lookup: CDR1 SGHRS, CDR2 YFSETQ. CDR3 in DNA: TGCGCCAGCAGCTTGCCCCCGGGCCCCTCCTACGAGCAGTACTTC. It encodes CASSLPPGPSYEQYF.

Here the CDR3 DNA reads TGTGCCAGTAGTATCTCAGGACAGGCCATGAGGCATTTT. Amino acids: CASSISGQAMRHF. The V and J genes are TRBV19 and TRBJ1-5, with 7 bases that match TRBD1. This CDR3 has 13 amino acids. Germline CDR1 is LNHDA and CDR2 is SQIVND (reference sequence). Trimming took 3 bases from V and 15 from J; bases not matched to a gene: 11.

This chain connects TRBV19 to TRBJ1-5, with D unclear. This CDR3 comprises 14 residues. The germline V gene encodes CDR1 LNHDA and CDR2 SQIVND (reference sequence). The V gene lost 3 bases and the J gene lost 0 bases, with 6 bases spanning the gap. The CDR3 bases are TGTGCCAGTAGTATCCAATATAGCAATCAGCCCCAGCATTTT. Amino acid sequence: CASSIQYSNQPQHF.

V and J are TRBV7-9 and TRBJ1-2, with D possibly being TRBD1 (5 bases). The CDR3 consists of 14 residues. V shed 0 bases and J shed 3 bases, with 8 bases lying between them. CDR1 SEHNR and CDR2 FQNEAQ come from the germline V gene (reference sequence). The CDR3 DNA is TGTGCCAGCAGCTTAGCATCAGGGTACTATGGCTACACCTTC. This sequence encodes CASSLASGYYGYTF.

V is TRBV20-1 and J is TRBJ2-1, with D unclear. The CDR3 loop spans 11 amino acids. Germline V gene sequence: CDR1 DFQATT, CDR2 SNEGSKA (reference sequence). V was shortened by 3 bases and J by 6 bases, with 6 bases between the two germline ends. This CDR3 reads CSARGRNEQFF. CDR3 bases: TGCAGTGCTAGGGGCCGCAATGAGCAGTTCTTC.

This chain joins TRBV5-6 and TRBJ2-1; D remains unclear. Trimming took 5 bases from V and 7 from J, leaving 10 bases between them. CDR1 is SGHDT, CDR2 YYEEEE, per germline. This CDR3 has 12 amino acids. The DNA for the CDR3 is TGTGCCAGCAGGACGACCTGGAATGAGCAGTTCTTC. It translates to CASRTTWNEQFF.

This clone appeared once. The CDR3 sequence is CASSPGGLNTEAFF. CDR3 DNA sequence: TGTGCCAGCAGCCCAGGGGGGTTGAACACTGAAGCTTTCTTT. The chain recombines TRBV2 with TRBJ1-1; 7 bases match TRBD1. The CDR3 is made up of 14 amino acids. V dropped 6 bases and J dropped 0; count of bases not matched to a gene: 4. CDR1 is SNHLY, CDR2 FYNNEI, per germline.

This clone was counted once. The chain recombines TRBV19 with TRBJ2-5; the match to TRBD2 covers 7 bases. The CDR3 runs to 14 residues. CDR1 and CDR2 from the germline V gene are LNHDA and SQIVND (reference sequence). The V gene end was trimmed by 9 bases and the J gene end by 5 bases; junction bases not matched to a gene: 12. The DNA for the CDR3 is TGTGCCAGCAAAAGGGGAGGGCCATACGAGACCCAGTACTTC. This gives the protein CASKRGGPYETQYF. The full variable domain, completed using reference TRBV19 and TRBJ2-5, is DGGITQSPKYLFRKEGQNVTLSCEQNLNHDAMYWYRQDPGQGLRLIYYSQIVNDFQKGDIAEGYSVSREKKESFPLTVTSAQKNPTAFYLCASKRGGPYETQYFGPGTRLLVL.

The gene calls are TRBV5-4 and TRBJ2-1; 9 bases agree with TRBD2. Looked up from germline, CDR1 is SGHNT and CDR2 is YYREEE (reference sequence). V was clipped by 0 bases and J by 3 bases; unmatched bases: 4. The CDR3 length is 16 residues. CDR3 loop: CASSLAVAGDYNEQFF. DNA of the CDR3: TGTGCCAGCAGCTTGGCCGTAGCGGGGGACTACAATGAGCAGTTCTTC. Variable domain in full (rest from reference TRBV5-4 and TRBJ2-1): ETGVTQSPTHLIKTRGQQVTLRCSSQSGHNTVSWYQQALGQGPQFIFQYYREEENGRGNFPPRFSGLQFPNYSSELNVNALELDDSALYLCASSLAVAGDYNEQFFGPGTRLTVL.

This sequence joins TRBV5-1 and TRBJ1-1; possible D gene TRBD1, 5 bases. This CDR3 is built from 13 residues. The V gene's germline CDR1 is SGHRS and CDR2 YFSETQ. The ends were cut back, 2 bases at V and 7 bases at J, with 12 bases in the middle. In DNA form, the CDR3 reads TGCGCCAGCAGCTTACGGCAGGGAGGTGAAGCTTTCTTT. This sequence encodes CASSLRQGGEAFF.

This chain connects TRBV7-6 to TRBJ1-6; D gene ambiguous. V gave up 5 bases and J gave up 4 bases, with 12 bases separating them. Germline V lookup: CDR1 SGHVS, CDR2 FNYEAQ. The length of the CDR3 is 15 residues. CDR3 nucleotides: TGTGCCAGCAGCATTACAGCCGCGTATAATTCACCCCTCCACTTT. Translation gives CASSITAAYNSPLHF. The full variable domain, rest sourced from reference TRBV7-6 and TRBJ1-6, is GAGVSQSPRYKVTKRGQDVALRCDPISGHVSLYWYRQALGQGPEFLTYFNYEAQQDKSGLPNDRFSAERPEGSISTLTIQRTEQRDSAMYRCASSITAAYNSPLHFGNGTRLTVT.

This sequence joins TRBV14 and TRBJ2-7; 10 bases match TRBD1. This CDR3 is built from 17 residues. Germline V gene data show CDR1 as SGHDN and CDR2 as FVKESK. Trimming took 0 bases from V and 3 from J; bases not matched to a gene: 8. CDR3 sequence (DNA): TGTGCCAGCAGCCAAGATTTTAGGACAGGGGGAAACTACGAGCAGTACTTC. Amino acids: CASSQDFRTGGNYEQYF.

The chain joins TRBV15 to TRBJ2-3; TRBD1 matches at 10 bases. With 3 bases clipped from V and 4 bases from J, the junction kept 10 bases outside the gene matches. This CDR3 has 17 amino acids. Germline CDR1 and CDR2: LNHNV and YYDKDF (reference sequence). The CDR3 sequence is CATSSRTGTGVPDTQYF. CDR3 DNA: TGTGCCACCAGCAGTAGAACCGGGACAGGGGTCCCAGATACGCAGTATTTT. Together with reference TRBV15 and TRBJ2-3, the CDR3 gives the full variable domain: DAMVIQNPRYQVTQFGKPVTLSCSQTLNHNVMYWYQQKSSQAPKLLFHYYDKDFNNEADTPDNFQSRRPNTSFCFLDIRSPGLGDTAMYLCATSSRTGTGVPDTQYFGPGTRLTVL.

The V call is TRBV7-6, the J call TRBJ2-1; a weak D match, TRBD2 (6 bases). The V and J ends lost 1 base and 0 bases respectively, with 19 bases between them. The germline gives CDR1 SGHVS, CDR2 FNYEAQ. This CDR3 region has 19 residues. CDR3 amino acids: CASSLDSNTGTRSYNEQFF. The CDR3 DNA reads TGTGCCAGCAGCTTAGACAGCAATACCGGGACTCGCTCCTACAATGAGCAGTTCTTC. Variable domain in full (rest from reference TRBV7-6 and TRBJ2-1): GAGVSQSPRYKVTKRGQDVALRCDPISGHVSLYWYRQALGQGPEFLTYFNYEAQQDKSGLPNDRFSAERPEGSISTLTIQRTEQRDSAMYRCASSLDSNTGTRSYNEQFFGPGTRLTVL.

The rearrangement links TRBV5-1 to TRBJ1-1; D remains unclear. Trimming pared 1 base from V and 6 bases from J, leaving 13 bases between. The CDR3 spans 14 residues. CDR1 SGHRS and CDR2 YFSETQ come from the germline V gene. CDR3 region: CASSLKARPSEAFF. CDR3 in DNA: TGCGCCAGCAGCTTGAAGGCCAGACCGTCTGAAGCTTTCTTT.

The chain couples TRBV5-1 to TRBJ2-3; 12 nucleotides line up with TRBD2. CDR1 SGHRS and CDR2 YFSETQ come from the germline V gene. The CDR3 length is 17 residues. V gave up 5 bases and J gave up 2 bases; unmatched junction bases: 9. The CDR3 sequence: CASSSWTSGDYTDTQYF. The CDR3 region has the DNA TGCGCCAGCAGTTCCTGGACTAGCGGGGATTACACAGATACGCAGTATTTT.

The genes are TRBV9 and TRBJ1-2; D call uncertain. The CDR3 runs 14 residues. Germline CDR1 reads SGDLS; CDR2 reads YYNGEE. Trimming removed 0 bases at V and 2 bases at J, with 8 bases between. This chain's CDR3 is CASSVEAVNYGYTF. CDR3 bases: TGTGCCAGCAGCGTAGAAGCGGTCAACTATGGCTACACCTTC.

This chain links TRBV11-2 with TRBJ2-1, with D possibly TRBD2 on 6 matching bases. V gave up 8 bases and J gave up 5 bases, with 19 bases separating them. The CDR3 sequence is 15 residues long. Germline lookup yields CDR1 SGHAT and CDR2 FQNNGV. The CDR3 loop is CASGLTGVGHNEQFF. The CDR3 region has the DNA TGTGCCAGCGGGCTAACGGGGGTTGGCCACAATGAGCAGTTCTTC.

V gene TRBV9 combines with J gene TRBJ2-3; D is uncertain. V lost 6 bases, J lost 0 bases, and 11 bases lay in between. The CDR3 has 14 residues. Germline assignment: CDR1 SGDLS and CDR2 YYNGEE. CDR3 in DNA: TGTGCCAGCACAAAGGGCGCTAGCACAGATACGCAGTATTTT. Translated, it gives CASTKGASTDTQYF. Together with reference TRBV9 and TRBJ2-3, the CDR3 gives the full variable domain: DSGVTQTPKHLITATGQRVTLRCSPRSGDLSVYWYQQSLDQGLQFLIQYYNGEERAKGNILERFSAQQFPDLHSELNLSSLELGDSALYFCASTKGASTDTQYFGPGTRLTVL.

The chain carries TRBV4-2 and TRBJ1-6; D gene unclear. V gave up 0 bases and J gave up 8 bases, with 11 bases separating them. The CDR3 has 15 amino acids. Germline CDR1 LGHNA, CDR2 YNFKEQ. The DNA of the CDR3 is TGTGCCAGCAGCCAAGAGGTCTTACACTATTCACCCCTCCACTTT. This gives the protein CASSQEVLHYSPLHF.

The chain recombines TRBV7-6 with TRBJ2-1, with 7 nucleotides matching TRBD1. CDR3 length: 13 amino acids. Germline V gene lookup returns CDR1 SGHVS and CDR2 FNYEAQ. V dropped 5 bases and J dropped 6; count of bases not matched to a gene: 4. DNA for the CDR3: TGTGCCAGCAGCCCTGGGACAGTCAATGAGCAGTTCTTC. It is translated as CASSPGTVNEQFF.

Comment on this clone: A read error may account for a junction end that differs from germline. The gene calls are TRBV7-2 and TRBJ2-5; TRBD1 or TRBD2 may be the D gene (5 bases each). This CDR3 comprises 11 residues. CDR1 is SGHTA and CDR2 is FQGNSA in the germline V gene. The CDR3 DNA reads as TGTGCCAGCAGCCTACGGGACCTAAGGGACTTC. This gives the protein CASSLRDLRDF.